Listed below are T cell receptor beta chains from one sample, sequenced in a study of control samples from healthy donors and cancer patients. This table comes from immunoSEQ multiplex PCR, and its TCRdb copy is limited to in-frame clones, with some not included. The sample consists of about 86,000 clones, 93% of them appearing once. Sequencing was carried out using blood. These receptors originate from a woman in her twenties or thirties in good health. The conserved cysteine and the conserved F or W are not part of the CDR3 here. The order of the fields is CDR3 length, V gene, D gene, CDR3 protein. D genes are given only for firm matches.

len: 13; v_gene: TRBV15; d_gene: .; CDR3aa: ATSGRADYNSPLH
len: 13; v_gene: TRBV7-8; d_gene: .; CDR3aa: ASSLERVGLSEQF
len: 12; v_gene: TRBV27; d_gene: .; CDR3aa: ASSLGGWNSPLH
len: 12; v_gene: TRBV6-1; d_gene: TRBD1; CDR3aa: ASSEDRGTDTQY
len: 11; v_gene: TRBV30; d_gene: TRBD1; CDR3aa: AWSRQGNTEAF
len: 15; v_gene: TRBV10-3; d_gene: TRBD2; CDR3aa: AIRGTSGLQNTGELF
len: 11; v_gene: TRBV27; d_gene: .; CDR3aa: ASSLSGNQPQH
len: 12; v_gene: TRBV5-1; d_gene: .; CDR3aa: ASSTGTLNTEAF
len: 14; v_gene: TRBV3-1/TRBV3-2; d_gene: .; CDR3aa: ASSQDSFREAEKLF
len: 13; v_gene: TRBV6-2/TRBV6-3; d_gene: TRBD1; CDR3aa: ASSYGGGMDEKLF